The clone carrying this T cell receptor (beta chain) appeared once. Its target is not known. Germline V CDR1 and CDR2: SNHLY, FYNNEI. The CDR3 extends over 13 amino acids. V lost 3 bases and J 3 bases, leaving 7 bases between the germline ends. The data were taken from a study of identifying expanded T cells in peripheral blood. Assay: immunoSEQ multiplex PCR; the TCRdb copy retains only in-frame clones and omits some. Counted here are some 96,000 clones, roughly 88% occurring once; the ten biggest clones make up just over 5.5%. General study results and limits: Clone count variance between roughly 2-week samples rose with total template count.

The TCR sequence derives from a person aged 18-70 years in good health. The chain links TRBV2 to TRBJ2-3; D is uncertain. Sequenced: blood. CDR3 DNA sequence: TGTGCCAGCAGTGAGGCTAGAACAGATACGCAGTATTTT. This translates into CASSEARTDTQYF.